The rows below give T cell receptor beta chains drawn from one sample of a study of T-cell reconstitution after alpha-beta-depleted transplantation in children. TCRdb re-derived calls from the PCR reads in MiXCR, one entry per CDR3 protein. This repertoire shows 280,000 or so distinct CDR3 sequences, about 9.9% found once; its top ten account for around 20%. Sequenced material: peripheral blood, taken 180 days after TCRalphabeta/CD19-depleted stem cell transplant. The receptors shown here come from a male patient between 2 and 9 years old who had a stem cell transplant for chronic granulomatous disease, so the T cells may come from the graft donor. The CDR3 runs from the conserved cysteine through the conserved F or W. The D gene is left open where the match is weak. Some rows have no size entry. The others give once, few or many, or a class for an expanded clone.

TRBV12-3/TRBV12-4	TRBD2	TRBJ2-7	18	many	TGTGCCAGCAGTTTCCCACTAGCGGGAGGGCCGGGGCGCTACGAGCAGTACTTC	CASSFPLAGGPGRYEQYF
TRBV29-1	TRBD2	TRBJ2-7	11	many	TGCAGCGCTGGAGTGGCGGGAGCCACCCACTTC	CSAGVAGATHF
TRBV20-1	TRBD1	TRBJ2-1	13	many	TGCAGTGCCCTGACAGGGGGGTACAATGAGCAGTTCTTC	CSALTGGYNEQFF
TRBV5-6	TRBD2	TRBJ2-7	15	many	TGTGCCAGCAGCCGGAGCGGGGGCCTCTCCTACGAGCAGTACTTC	CASSRSGGLSYEQYF
TRBV7-9	.	TRBJ2-7	15	many	TGTGCCAGCAGCCCCCGGACCAACAAAGTCGGCGAGCAGTACTTC	CASSPRTNKVGEQYF
TRBV5-1	TRBD1	TRBJ1-1	16	many	TGCGCCAGCAGCAGGGGACAGGGGGCGCGGGTAACTGAAGCTTTCTTT	CASSRGQGARVTEAFF
TRBV5-1	.	TRBJ1-1	12	many	TGCGCCAGCAGCACCCCCAACACTGAAGCTTTCTTT	CASSTPNTEAFF
TRBV2	.	TRBJ2-4	10	many	TGTGCCAGCAGGGGGGACATTCAGTACTTC	CASRGDIQYF
TRBV7-6	TRBD2	TRBJ2-3	17	many	TGTGCCAGCAGCTCCAGACCAACTAGCGCTAGCACAGATACGCAGTATTTT	CASSSRPTSASTDTQYF
TRBV7-2	.	TRBJ2-7	14	many	TGTGCCAGCAGCTTAAAACCGCCTGGGGGCGAGCAGTACTTC	CASSLKPPGGEQYF
TRBV12-3/TRBV12-4	.	TRBJ2-3	14	many	TGTGCCAGCAGTTTACTGGGGCCGTCAGATACGCAGTATTTT	CASSLLGPSDTQYF
TRBV5-1	.	TRBJ1-1	16	.	TGCGCCAGCAGCTTGGCCGCAGGGACGGTGAACACTGAAGCTTTCTTT	CASSLAAGTVNTEAFF
TRBV7-9	TRBD1	TRBJ2-7	14	many	TGTGCCAGCAGCTTAATCGGACAGGGAGACGAGCAGTACTTC	CASSLIGQGDEQYF
TRBV28	TRBD1	TRBJ1-1	13	many	TGTGCCAGCAGTTTGCAGGGGGCGGTGGAAGCTTTCTTT	CASSLQGAVEAFF
TRBV27	TRBD1	TRBJ1-2	15	many	TGTGCCAGCAGCATTAGGAGGGGGCTTGGCTATGGCTACACCTTC	CASSIRRGLGYGYTF
TRBV20-1	.	TRBJ1-5	14	many	TGCAGTGCTCCACTAGTGGGGTTTAATCAGCCCCAGCATTTT	CSAPLVGFNQPQHF
TRBV7-8	.	TRBJ1-5	16	many	TGTGCCAGCAGCTTAGTGGGCAGGGCTCCGAATCAGCCCCAGCATTTT	CASSLVGRAPNQPQHF
TRBV4-3	TRBD1	TRBJ1-4	17	many	TGCGCCAGCAGCCAATACATCTCGGACAGGGTTAACGAAAAACTGTTTTTT	CASSQYISDRVNEKLFF
TRBV10-3	.	TRBJ2-3	14	many	TGTGCCATCAGTCCCGGACAGAGCACAGATACGCAGTATTTT	CAISPGQSTDTQYF
TRBV18	TRBD2	TRBJ2-3	16	few	TGTGCCAGCTCACCCAAAGCGGGGGGGCCCACAGATACGCAGTATTTT	CASSPKAGGPTDTQYF
TRBV5-6	.	TRBJ2-5	13	many	TGTGCCAGCAGCTTGGCCTCCACAGAGACCCAGTACTTC	CASSLASTETQYF
TRBV28	.	TRBJ2-3	14	many	TGTGCCAGCAGTCCCGGGTCTGGCGCAGATACGCAGTATTTT	CASSPGSGADTQYF
TRBV11-2	.	TRBJ2-7	14	many	TGTGCCAGCAGCTTAGTTGTAGGGAAGGACGAGCAGTACTTC	CASSLVVGKDEQYF
TRBV28	TRBD2	TRBJ2-2	16	few	TGTGCCAGCAAATCCGGGACTAGCGGGAGTCCCGGGGAGCTGTTTTTT	CASKSGTSGSPGELFF
TRBV12-3/TRBV12-4	.	TRBJ1-4	14	.	TGTGCCAGCAGACTGAGGACCGTAGATGAAAAACTGTTTTTT	CASRLRTVDEKLFF
TRBV29-1	.	TRBJ1-2	14	many	TGCAGCGTCTCCGGTATAAGTGCCTACTATGGCTACACCTTC	CSVSGISAYYGYTF
TRBV18	TRBD1	TRBJ2-7	15	many	TGTGCCAGCTCACAAACCTCCGGGACAGTCTACGAGCAGTACTTC	CASSQTSGTVYEQYF
TRBV5-5	.	TRBJ2-1	14	many	TGTGCCAGCAGTTCGACGGGGGCGAACAATGAGCAGTTCTTC	CASSSTGANNEQFF
TRBV20-1	.	TRBJ1-3	14	many	TGCAGTGCTGCGAGTATCTACAGTGGAAACACCATATATTTT	CSAASIYSGNTIYF
TRBV6-2/TRBV6-3	TRBD2	TRBJ2-7	18	many	TGTGCCAGCAGTTACTCGATGGCTAGCGGGGGGTCGTCCTACGAGCAGTACTTC	CASSYSMASGGSSYEQYF
TRBV9	.	TRBJ2-2	13	many	TGTGCCAGAGGGCAGTTTAACACCGGGGAGCTGTTTTTT	CARGQFNTGELFF
TRBV21-1	.	TRBJ2-1	18	.	TGTGCCAGCAGCCCAATTAACACTCTCCATTATGTAGACAATGAGCAGTTCTTC	CASSPINTLHYVDNEQFF
TRBV7-2	.	TRBJ2-7	11	many	TGTGCCAGCAGCTTGGCAACGGAGCAGTACTTC	CASSLATEQYF
TRBV5-4	.	TRBJ1-2	14	few	TGTGCCAGCAGCTTGGTTGGGGGGGATTATGGCTACACCTTC	CASSLVGGDYGYTF
TRBV11-1	.	TRBJ2-3	17	many	TGTGCCAGCAGCTTCAGACTCACGTACTTAAGCACAGATACGCAGTATTTT	CASSFRLTYLSTDTQYF
TRBV18	TRBD1	TRBJ2-5	14	.	TGTGCCAGCTCACCAGGACAGGGATTGGAGACCCAGTACTTC	CASSPGQGLETQYF
TRBV7-9	.	TRBJ2-5	14	few	TGTGCCAGCAGATTTGACATCCTATCCGAGACCCAGTACTTC	CASRFDILSETQYF
TRBV6-5	TRBD2	TRBJ2-5	16	many	TGTGCCAGCAGTCCCTGGACTAGCGGAGGGCGGGAGACCCAGTACTTC	CASSPWTSGGRETQYF
TRBV25-1	.	TRBJ2-1	12	many	TGTGCCAGCAGTGGAGTAATGGTTGAGCAGTTCTTC	CASSGVMVEQFF
TRBV12-3/TRBV12-4	TRBD1	TRBJ2-2	15	many	TGTGCCAGCAGTTTGAAGGGGGCTTGGACCGGGGAGCTGTTTTTT	CASSLKGAWTGELFF
TRBV27	TRBD2	TRBJ2-5	14	many	TGTGCCAGCAGTTTATCTGGGGGGGTCGAGACCCAGTACTTC	CASSLSGGVETQYF
TRBV12-3/TRBV12-4	.	TRBJ2-3	11	many	TGTGCCAGCAGTTGGAAAGATACGCAGTATTTT	CASSWKDTQYF
TRBV5-5	TRBD1	TRBJ2-5	15	many	TGTGCCAGCAGTCTGACACACAGGGGCGAAAAGACCCAGTACTTC	CASSLTHRGEKTQYF
TRBV7-8	.	TRBJ2-3	17	.	TGTGCCAGCAGCTTAGCATCCCAGGGGGGATTGCAGGATACGCAGTATTTT	CASSLASQGGLQDTQYF
TRBV5-1	TRBD2	TRBJ2-7	16	many	TGCGCCAGCAGCTTGTCCCGACTAGCGGGATCCTACGAGCAGTACTTC	CASSLSRLAGSYEQYF
TRBV9	TRBD2	TRBJ2-1	16	many	TGTGCCAGCAGCGTAGTGGACGGCGGGAGGTCCAATGAGCAGTTCTTC	CASSVVDGGRSNEQFF